These 3 T cell receptor beta chains came from one sample sequenced in a study of low-dose radiotherapy and immunotherapy resistance in tumors. Gene-specific TRAV and TRBV primers were used for first-strand cDNA, covering alpha and beta chains. A constant-region primer paired with the V-primer adapter amplified TCRs over 20 PCR cycles. Each CDR3 protein is one row after TCRdb ran MiXCR on the reads. Here the sample spans 60,000 to 90,000 distinct CDR3 sequences, less than 40% being singletons. Time point meaning: before trial treatment. Sequencing used PBMCs, obtained before treatment. The receptors were sampled from a female donor with ovarian cancer.

The chain's CDR3 is CASSLGPGRGQVSDEQFF. CDR3 bases: TGCGCCAGCAGCTTGGGCCCAGGCAGGGGCCAAGTATCCGATGAGCAGTTCTTC. V gene TRBV5-1 combines with J gene TRBJ2-1; TRBD1 is a possible D gene (6 bases). V lost 0 bases and J 8 bases, leaving 24 bases between the germline ends. This CDR3 is 18 amino acids long. Germline V lookup: CDR1 SGHRS, CDR2 YFSETQ.

At least ten counts were recorded for this clonotype. This chain connects TRBV24-1 to TRBJ2-5; 7 nucleotides match TRBD2. CDR1 is KGHDR and CDR2 is SFDVKD in the germline V gene. V was clipped by 2 bases and J by 0 bases; unmatched bases: 5. CDR3 length: 16 residues. The CDR3, as DNA: TGTGCCACCAGTGATTCCAGCGGGACTGACCAAGAGACCCAGTACTTC. Its protein product is CATSDSSGTDQETQYF.

This clonotype was picked up a small number of times. The rearrangement joins TRBV4-1 to TRBJ2-3; D tentatively reads TRBD1 or TRBD2 (5 bases each). The ends were cut back, 5 bases at V and 0 bases at J, with 9 bases in the middle. The CDR3 sequence is 14 residues long. The germline CDR1 and CDR2 sequences are MGHRA and YSYEKL. The CDR3 sequence is CASSSGRSTDTQYF. CDR3 DNA: TGCGCCAGCAGCTCGGGACGGAGCACAGATACGCAGTATTTT.